In this sample, the clone carrying this T cell receptor (beta chain) turned up once. Method: immunoSEQ multiplex PCR; TCRdb's copy keeps in-frame clones and lacks some. The top ten hold around 0.61% of the sample, which has 200,000 to 300,000 clones, about four fifths seen once. Thawed PBMCs were FACS-sorted into unstimulated CD4+CD25+CD127- regulatory T cells, CD4+CD25- non-regulatory cells, CD4 and CD8 cells. The sample comes from a study of Tregs in tolerant kidney transplant recipients. From germline, CDR1 is SGHVS and CDR2 FNYEAQ. This CDR3 spans 15 amino acids. The V end was cut by 2 bases, the J end by 0 bases, with 10 bases between.

The chain carries TRBV7-6 and TRBJ1-2; a possible D gene is TRBD1 (5 bases). The receptor's source is a human donor in good health. Sequencing input: CD4+ T cells from blood. DNA for the CDR3: TGTGCCAGCAGCTTACAAGAGGGGCCTAACTATGGCTACACCTTC. Its protein product is CASSLQEGPNYGYTF.